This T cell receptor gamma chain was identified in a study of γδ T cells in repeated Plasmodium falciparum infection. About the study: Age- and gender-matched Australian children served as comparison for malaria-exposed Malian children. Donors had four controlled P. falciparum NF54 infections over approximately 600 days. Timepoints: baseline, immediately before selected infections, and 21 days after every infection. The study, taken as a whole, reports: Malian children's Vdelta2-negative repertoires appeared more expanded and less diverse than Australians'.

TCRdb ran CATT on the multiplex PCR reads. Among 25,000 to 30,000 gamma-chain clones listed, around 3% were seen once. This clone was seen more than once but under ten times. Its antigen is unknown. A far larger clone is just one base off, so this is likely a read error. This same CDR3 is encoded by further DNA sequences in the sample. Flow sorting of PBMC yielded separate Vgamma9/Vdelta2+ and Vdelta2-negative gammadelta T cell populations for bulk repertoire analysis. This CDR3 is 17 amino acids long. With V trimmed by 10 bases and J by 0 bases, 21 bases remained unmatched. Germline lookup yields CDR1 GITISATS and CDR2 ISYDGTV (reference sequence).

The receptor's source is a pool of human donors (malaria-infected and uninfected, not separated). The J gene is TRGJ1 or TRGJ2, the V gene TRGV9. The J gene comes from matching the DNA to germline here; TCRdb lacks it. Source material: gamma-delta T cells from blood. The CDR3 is CALCLHNRQPNYYKKLF. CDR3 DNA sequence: TGTGCCTTATGTCTCCACAACCGACAACCGAATTATTATAAGAAACTCTTT.